This T cell receptor beta chain was retrieved from a study of T-cell memory formation after mild COVID-19. General observations from the study: CM and EM subsets held most contracting CD4+ clones; EMRA held CD8+ ones.

With constant-segment primers, 5'RACE yielded cDNA libraries of TCR alpha and TCR beta that carried sample barcodes and UMIs. TCRdb fed the 5' RACE reads into MiXCR, producing one record per CDR3 protein. The top ten hold roughly an eighth of the sample, which has 400,000 to 550,000 distinct CDR3 sequences, around 27% seen once. About this clonotype: Its antigen is unknown.

The receptor's source is an adult woman who had mild COVID-19 (a few samples of this study predate the infection). Cell type and time point are not known. The specimen sequenced was PBMCs or a T cell subset sorted from them (not recorded which).

The CDR3 DNA is TGTGCCAGCAGCTTCGAGGGCCTTACGTCGACCTACAATGAGCAGTTCTTC. This encodes CASSFEGLTSTYNEQFF. The chain is built from TRBV7-6 and TRBJ2-1; D might be TRBD2 (5 bases). The CDR3 covers 17 residues. The germline V gene has CDR1 SGHVS and CDR2 FNYEAQ. V lost 3 bases, J lost 2 bases, and 17 bases lay in between. The whole variable domain, filled in from reference TRBV7-6 and TRBJ2-1, reads GAGVSQSPRYKVTKRGQDVALRCDPISGHVSLYWYRQALGQGPEFLTYFNYEAQQDKSGLPNDRFSAERPEGSISTLTIQRTEQRDSAMYRCASSFEGLTSTYNEQFFGPGTRLTVL.